The clone carrying this TCR beta chain appeared once. The data were taken from a study of OX40 agonist ivuxolimab in advanced cancers. Looking at the study overall: Ivuxolimab, an antibody that agonizes OX40 (CD134), was administered to the patients. Every patient in dose escalation had hepatocellular carcinoma, melanoma, renal cell or head and neck cancer.

TCRdb's copy holds only in-frame clones and misses some; the assay was immunoSEQ multiplex PCR. The sample gives about 65,000 clones, 87% of which show up once; approximately 0.39% is in the top ten. Sample: CD4+ or CD8+ T cells sorted from blood, taken in a trial of the OX40 agonist ivuxolimab. This clonotype originated in an adult with an advanced solid tumor such as melanoma, head and neck, liver or kidney cancer.

The CDR3 is CASSLGQGSYNSPLHF. CDR3 bases: TGTGCCAGCAGCTTAGGACAGGGGTCCTATAATTCACCCCTCCACTTT. The rearrangement joins TRBV11-2 to TRBJ1-6, with 8 bases matching TRBD1. Germline CDR1 is SGHAT and CDR2 is FQNNGV. Trimming cost V 1 base and J 1 base; bases outside gene matches: 0. The CDR3 runs to 16 residues. The full variable domain, in which reference TRBV11-2 and TRBJ1-6 provide the parts outside the CDR3, is EAGVAQSPRYKIIEKRQSVAFWCNPISGHATLYWYQQILGQGPKLLIQFQNNGVVDDSQLPKDRFSAERLKGVDSTLKIQPAKLEDSAVYLCASSLGQGSYNSPLHFGNGTRLTVT.